The 14 T cell receptor beta chains presented below share a single source sample, sequenced in a study of tumor and adjacent non-tumor tissue in lung cancer. No cell sorting was done before RNA was extracted from the tissue. A modified ARM-PCR protocol with three rounds of nested PCR amplified TCRbeta. TCRdb passed the multiplex PCR reads through MiXCR, listing each CDR3 protein once. The repertoire holds 89,000 or so distinct CDR3 sequences, with about 61% as singletons. Sequencing was performed on lung tumor tissue. The receptors derive from a man between 65 and 80 years old with non-small cell lung cancer.

To note about this clonotype: A single base separates this from a much larger clone, so it may be a read error. The V gene is TRBV4-2, the J gene TRBJ2-5, with 12 nucleotides matching TRBD2. With V trimmed by 6 bases and J by 4 bases, 6 bases remained unmatched. The CDR3 has 15 amino acids. Per the germline V gene, CDR1 is LGHNA and CDR2 is YNFKEQ. CDR3 sequence: CASSSSGGDIETQYF. CDR3 in DNA: TGTGCCAGCAGTTCTAGCGGGGGGGATATAGAGACCCAGTACTTC.

Regarding this clonotype: This CDR3 fails to terminate in the conserved phenylalanine or tryptophan, so it likely reflects a read error. The J gene is TRBJ2-7, the V gene TRBV5-6, with D maybe TRBD1 (6 bases). Germline V gene data show CDR1 as SGHDT and CDR2 as YYEEEE. V lost 4 bases, J lost 7 bases, and 12 bases lay in between. The CDR3 runs 12 residues. This CDR3 is CASSLVGGEQYL. The CDR3 DNA is TGTGCCAGCAGCCTGGTAGGGGGTGAGCAGTACCTC.

This clonotype was counted many times. One junction end disagrees with the germline gene, perhaps due to a read error. The chain is built from TRBV29-1 and TRBJ2-2; 7 bases are shared with TRBD1. This CDR3 spans 13 amino acids. Germline CDR1 and CDR2: SQVTM and ANQGSEA. The CDR3, as DNA: TGCGGCGTTGGCGAGGGGGCCTCCGGGGAGCTGTTTTTT. Translation gives CGVGEGASGELFF.

This clonotype was seen a handful of times. This is likely a read error, given that the CDR3 carries no conserved phenylalanine or tryptophan at its end. The DNA is omitted, as the CDR3 cannot be located on it reliably, and the CDR3 follows TCRdb's listing. V gene TRBV5-1 combines with J gene TRBJ1-1. Germline V gene sequence: CDR1 SGHRS, CDR2 YFSETQ. Counting both end residues, the CDR3 totals 13 amino acids. The CDR3 loop is CASSLRQNGEAFS.

Notes on this clonotype: No conserved phenylalanine or tryptophan is present at the end of the CDR3, so a read error is the likely explanation. CDR3 amino acids: CAIGQFGVDTGELFY. CDR3 DNA sequence: TGTGCTATCGGTCAGTTCGGAGTGGACACCGGGGAGCTGTTTTAT. The genes are TRBV10-3 and TRBJ2-2; D gene unclear. Germline V gives CDR1 ENHRY, CDR2 SYGVKD. The CDR3 extends over 15 amino acids.

In the case of this clonotype: The junction and the germline gene differ at one end; a read error may be behind it. This chain connects TRBV5-5 to TRBJ1-2, with D possibly matching TRBD1 (5 bases). Germline CDR1 is SGHKS and CDR2 is YYEKEE (reference sequence). The CDR3 has 14 amino acids. CDR3 protein: CASSSASGVYGYTF. The DNA of the CDR3 is TGTGCTAGCAGCTCGGCGTCGGGGGTGTATGGCTACACCTTC.

In regard to this clonotype: Possible read error: a much larger clone is one base away. This chain uses TRBV7-8 with TRBJ1-5, with D possibly TRBD1 on 6 matching bases. This CDR3 region has 16 residues. V lost 4 bases and J lost 6, with 19 bases in between. CDR1 and CDR2 from the germline V gene are SGHVS and FQNEAQ. CDR3 amino acids: CASSSLGRGHAQPQHF. CDR3 DNA: TGTGCCAGCAGCTCCCTGGGACGGGGACACGCTCAGCCCCAGCATTTT.

As concerns this clonotype: Since a much larger clone is just one base distant, this may be a read error. The chain carries TRBV6-1 and TRBJ2-6; D perhaps matches TRBD1 (6 bases). The germline V gene encodes CDR1 MNHNS and CDR2 SASEGT. This CDR3 is built from 15 residues. CDR3 protein: CVSRLQGSGANVLTF. The DNA of the CDR3 is TGTGTCAGCAGGCTCCAGGGGTCTGGGGCCAACGTCCTGACTTTC.

In regard to this clonotype: In this CDR3 the conserved last residue, phenylalanine or tryptophan, is missing, so a read error is likely. The chain is built from TRBV6-6 and TRBJ2-7; D is ambiguous. Germline V lookup: CDR1 MNHNY, CDR2 SVGAGI (reference sequence). This CDR3 is 16 amino acids long. This CDR3 reads CVSNLPPAETPYEQYL. CDR3 bases: TGTGTCAGCAATCTACCACCGGCCGAGACCCCCTACGAGCAGTACTTG.

Of note for this clonotype: The junction departs from the called germline gene at one end, perhaps through a read error. The genes are TRBV20-1 and TRBJ1-1; D is uncertain. Looked up from germline, CDR1 is DFQATT and CDR2 is SNEGSKA (reference sequence). This CDR3 has 15 amino acids. The CDR3 loop reads CSDGPLQGPETEALF. Here the CDR3 DNA reads TGCAGTGATGGCCCCCTCCAAGGCCCCGAGACTGAAGCTTTATTT.

Comments on this clonotype: No DNA is shown, since the ends of the CDR3 on it are uncertain; the CDR3 is the one TCRdb lists. The chain has TRBV6-6 and TRBJ2-7; the table assigns TRBD1, which was not confirmed against the DNA. The CDR3 length equals 13 residues, ends included. CDR1 is MNHNY and CDR2 is SVGAGI in the germline V gene (reference sequence). This chain's CDR3 is CASSFGTGNEQYF.

By share of the sample, this clonotype is medium-sized. J is TRBJ2-3 and V is TRBV4-1; 11 nucleotides match TRBD2. Germline V gives CDR1 MGHRA, CDR2 YSYEKL. The trim removed 6 bases at V and 2 bases at J, leaving 7 bases unmatched. The CDR3 spans 16 residues. CDR3 DNA: TGCGCCAGCAGGGTCGCTAGCGGGAGGTTCACAGATACGCAGTATTTT. Protein product: CASRVASGRFTDTQYF.

This clonotype was observed at least ten times. V usage is TRBV6-1 and J usage is TRBJ2-5; TRBD1 might be the D (6 bases). Trimming stripped 3 bases from V and 0 bases from J, with 11 bases between. Germline V gene data show CDR1 as MNHNS and CDR2 as SASEGT. CDR3 length: 15 residues. This CDR3 is CASSEKQGHQETQYF. The CDR3 nucleotides read TGTGCCAGCAGTGAGAAACAGGGTCACCAAGAGACCCAGTACTTC.

A note on this clonotype: A much larger clone differs by one base, so this may be a read error. The CDR3 nucleotides read TGTGACAGCAGCTTCCGGGACAGGGAAGGATACGAGCAGTACTTC. Protein product: CDSSFRDREGYEQYF. The V and J genes are TRBV13 and TRBJ2-7; 9 nucleotides agree with TRBD1. Germline CDR1 is PRHDT and CDR2 is FYEKMQ (reference sequence). This CDR3 spans 15 amino acids.